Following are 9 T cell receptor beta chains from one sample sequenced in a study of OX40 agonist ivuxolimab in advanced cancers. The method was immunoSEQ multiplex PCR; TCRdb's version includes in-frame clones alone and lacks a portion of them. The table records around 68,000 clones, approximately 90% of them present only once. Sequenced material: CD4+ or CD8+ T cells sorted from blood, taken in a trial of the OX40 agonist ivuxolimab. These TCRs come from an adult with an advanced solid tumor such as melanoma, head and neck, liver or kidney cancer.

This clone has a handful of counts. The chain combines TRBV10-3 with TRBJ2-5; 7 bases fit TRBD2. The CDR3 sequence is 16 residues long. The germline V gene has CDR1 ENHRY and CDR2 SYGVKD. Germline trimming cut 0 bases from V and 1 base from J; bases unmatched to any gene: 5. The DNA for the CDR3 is TGTGCCATCAGTGAGTCACTGGGGGGGATCCAAGAGACCCAGTACTTC. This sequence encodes CAISESLGGIQETQYF.

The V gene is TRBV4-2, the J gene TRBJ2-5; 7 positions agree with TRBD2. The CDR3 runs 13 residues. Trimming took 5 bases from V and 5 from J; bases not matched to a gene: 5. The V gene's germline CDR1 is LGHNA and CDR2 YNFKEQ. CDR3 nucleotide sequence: TGTGCCAGCAGCTACGGGAGGTTTGAGACCCAGTACTTC. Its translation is CASSYGRFETQYF.

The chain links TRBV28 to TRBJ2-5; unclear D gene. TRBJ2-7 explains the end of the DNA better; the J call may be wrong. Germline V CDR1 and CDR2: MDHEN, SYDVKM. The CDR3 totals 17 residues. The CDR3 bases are TGTGCCAGCAGCCTAACTATAGCTATTGCGGCGAACTACGAGCAGTACTTC. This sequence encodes CASSLTIAIAANYEQYF.

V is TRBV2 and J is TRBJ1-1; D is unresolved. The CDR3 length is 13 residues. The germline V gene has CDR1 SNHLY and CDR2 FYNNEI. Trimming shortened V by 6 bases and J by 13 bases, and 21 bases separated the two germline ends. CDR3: CASREEADRPGFF. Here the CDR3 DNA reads TGTGCCAGCAGAGAGGAGGCGGATCGGCCGGGTTTCTTT.

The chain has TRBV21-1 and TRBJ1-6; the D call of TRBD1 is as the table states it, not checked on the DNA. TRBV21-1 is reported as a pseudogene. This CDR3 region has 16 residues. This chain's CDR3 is CASSYSQGIGGSPLHF. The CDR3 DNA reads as TGTGCCAGCAGTTATTCACAGGGGATTGGGGGTTCACCCCTCCACTTT.

This CDR3 reads CAISDGGGRRGETQYF. DNA for the CDR3: TGTGCCATTTCAGACGGTGGCGGGAGGAGGGGAGAGACCCAGTACTTC. The chain uses TRBV10-3 and TRBJ2-5; 8 nucleotides match TRBD2. V shed 9 bases and J 4 bases; nucleotides not matched to a gene: 16. The germline V gene has CDR1 ENHRY and CDR2 SYGVKD. The CDR3 runs to 16 residues.

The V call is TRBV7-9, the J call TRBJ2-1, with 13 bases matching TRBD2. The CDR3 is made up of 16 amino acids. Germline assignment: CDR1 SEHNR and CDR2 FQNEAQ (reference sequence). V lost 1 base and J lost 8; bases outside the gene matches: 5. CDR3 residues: CASSLGLAGGKDEQFF. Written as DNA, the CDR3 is TGTGCCAGCAGCTTAGGACTAGCGGGAGGAAAAGATGAGCAGTTCTTC.

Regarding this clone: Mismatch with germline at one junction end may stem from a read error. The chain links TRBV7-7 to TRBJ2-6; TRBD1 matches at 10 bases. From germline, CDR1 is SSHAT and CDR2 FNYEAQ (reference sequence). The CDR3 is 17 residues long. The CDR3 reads CASSLWTGGSGANVLTF. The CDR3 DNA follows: TGTGCTAGCAGCTTGTGGACAGGGGGCTCTGGGGCCAACGTCCTGACTTTC.

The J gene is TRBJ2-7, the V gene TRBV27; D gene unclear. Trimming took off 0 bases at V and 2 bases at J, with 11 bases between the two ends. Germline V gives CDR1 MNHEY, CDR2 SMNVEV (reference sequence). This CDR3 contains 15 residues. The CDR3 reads CASSLSGSFPYEQYF. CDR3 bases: TGTGCCAGCAGTTTATCAGGCAGCTTCCCCTACGAGCAGTACTTC.